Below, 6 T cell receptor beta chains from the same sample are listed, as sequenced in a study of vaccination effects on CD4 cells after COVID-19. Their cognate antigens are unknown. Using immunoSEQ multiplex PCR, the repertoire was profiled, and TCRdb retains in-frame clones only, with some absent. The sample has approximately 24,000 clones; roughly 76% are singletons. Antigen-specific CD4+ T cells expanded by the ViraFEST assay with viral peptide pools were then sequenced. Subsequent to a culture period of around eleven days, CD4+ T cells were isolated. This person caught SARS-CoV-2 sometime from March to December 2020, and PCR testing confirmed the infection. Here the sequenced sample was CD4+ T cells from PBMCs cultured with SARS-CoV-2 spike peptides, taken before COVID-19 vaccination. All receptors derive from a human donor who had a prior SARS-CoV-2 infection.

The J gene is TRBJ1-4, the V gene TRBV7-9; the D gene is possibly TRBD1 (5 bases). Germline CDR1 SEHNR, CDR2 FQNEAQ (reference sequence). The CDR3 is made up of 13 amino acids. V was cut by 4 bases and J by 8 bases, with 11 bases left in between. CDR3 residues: CASSSREGEKLFF. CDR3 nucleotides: TGTGCCAGCAGCTCCCGAGAGGGGGAAAAACTGTTTTTT.

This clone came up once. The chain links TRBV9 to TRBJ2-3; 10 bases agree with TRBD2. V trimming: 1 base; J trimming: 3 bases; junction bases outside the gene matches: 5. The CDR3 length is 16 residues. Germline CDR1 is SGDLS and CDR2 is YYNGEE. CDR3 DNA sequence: TGTGCCAGCAGCGTAACTACTAGCGGGGCTACAGATACGCAGTATTTT. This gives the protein CASSVTTSGATDTQYF.

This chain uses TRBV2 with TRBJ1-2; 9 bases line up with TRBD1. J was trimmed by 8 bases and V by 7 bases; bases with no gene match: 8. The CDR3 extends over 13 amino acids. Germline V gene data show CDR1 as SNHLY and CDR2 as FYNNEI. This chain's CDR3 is CASNIDRGYGYTF. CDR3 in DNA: TGTGCCAGCAACATCGACAGGGGGTACGGCTACACCTTC.

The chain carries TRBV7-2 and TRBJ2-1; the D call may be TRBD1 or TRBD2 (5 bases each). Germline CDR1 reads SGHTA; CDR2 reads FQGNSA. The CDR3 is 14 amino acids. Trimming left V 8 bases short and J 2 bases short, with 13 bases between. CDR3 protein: CASRPQGAYNEQFF. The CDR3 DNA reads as TGTGCCAGCCGACCGCAGGGAGCCTACAATGAGCAGTTCTTC.

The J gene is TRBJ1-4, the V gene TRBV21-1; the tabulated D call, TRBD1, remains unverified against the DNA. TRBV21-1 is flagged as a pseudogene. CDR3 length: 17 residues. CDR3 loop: CASRKPGTATTNEKLFF. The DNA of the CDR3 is TGTGCCAGCAGGAAGCCCGGGACAGCAACCACTAATGAAAAACTGTTTTTT.

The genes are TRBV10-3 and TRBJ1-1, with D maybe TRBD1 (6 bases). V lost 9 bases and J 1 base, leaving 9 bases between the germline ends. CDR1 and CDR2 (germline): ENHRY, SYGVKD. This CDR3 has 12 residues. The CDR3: CAIKQGNTEAFF. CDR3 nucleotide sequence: TGTGCCATTAAACAGGGGAACACTGAAGCTTTCTTT.